This TCR beta chain was observed in a study of T cells in Graves' hyperthyroidism and ophthalmopathy. In germline, CDR1 is MNHNS, CDR2 SASEGT. The CDR3 contains 15 residues. Trimming took 5 bases from V and 0 from J, leaving 11 bases between them. There were TCR beta CDR3 regions amplified from RNA transcripts. RT-PCR in the first round (using the HTBI primer set) targeted the TCR CDR3. Via MiXCR, TCRdb re-called the multiplex PCR reads, giving one row per CDR3 protein. The sample has 490,000 or so distinct CDR3 sequences, roughly 22% seen once; the top ten hold around 47%. This clonotype was found a few times.

The chain recombines TRBV6-1 with TRBJ1-3, with a possible D match to TRBD1 (5 bases). The sequence came from a woman between 65 and 79 years old with Graves' ophthalmopathy. Sequencing was carried out using blood. The CDR3 DNA reads TGTGCCAGCAGTCTATCAGGGACCTCTGGAAACACCATATATTTT. This gives the protein CASSLSGTSGNTIYF.